Reported below is one TCR beta chain. The data were taken from a study of blood T cell repertoires in COVID-19. The CDR3 has 14 amino acids. V dropped 5 bases and J dropped 3 bases, with 13 bases sitting between them. CDR1 and CDR2 (germline): MNHNY, SVGAGI (reference sequence). Clones were sequenced by immunoSEQ multiplex PCR, and TCRdb holds only the in-frame ones, with some missing. The sample lists roughly 50,000 clones; over 80% were seen once. This rearrangement joins TRBV6-6 to TRBJ1-1; the D gene is possibly TRBD1 (6 bases). This TCR was recovered from a man aged 50 or older with acute or convalescent COVID-19. The specimen sequenced was peripheral blood. The DNA for the CDR3 is TGTGCCAGCAGTCCGACGGCAGGGGACACTGAAGCTTTCTTT. Its protein product is CASSPTAGDTEAFF.